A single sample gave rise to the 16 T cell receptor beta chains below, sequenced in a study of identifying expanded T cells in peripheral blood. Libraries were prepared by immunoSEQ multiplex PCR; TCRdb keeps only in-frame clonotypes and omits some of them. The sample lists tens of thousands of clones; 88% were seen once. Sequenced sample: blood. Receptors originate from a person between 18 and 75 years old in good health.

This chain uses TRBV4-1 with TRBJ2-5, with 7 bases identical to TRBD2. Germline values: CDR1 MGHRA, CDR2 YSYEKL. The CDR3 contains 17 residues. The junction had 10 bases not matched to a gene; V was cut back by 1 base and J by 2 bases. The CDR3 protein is CASSQADSLADQETQYF. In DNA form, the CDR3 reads TGCGCCAGCAGCCAAGCTGACTCTCTAGCGGATCAAGAGACCCAGTACTTC.

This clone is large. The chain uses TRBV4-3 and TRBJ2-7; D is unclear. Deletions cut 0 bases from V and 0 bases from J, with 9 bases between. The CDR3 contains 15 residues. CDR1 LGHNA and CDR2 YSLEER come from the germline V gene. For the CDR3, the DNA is TGCGCCAGCAGCCAAGATTTAGGTAGCTCCTACGAGCAGTACTTC. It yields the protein CASSQDLGSSYEQYF.

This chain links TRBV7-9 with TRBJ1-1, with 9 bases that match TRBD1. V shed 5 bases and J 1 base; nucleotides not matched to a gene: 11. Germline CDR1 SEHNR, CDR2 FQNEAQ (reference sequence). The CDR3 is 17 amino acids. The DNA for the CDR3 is TGTGCCAGCAGCCCTCCGGGACAGGGAGCGAAGAACACTGAAGCTTTCTTT. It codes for CASSPPGQGAKNTEAFF.

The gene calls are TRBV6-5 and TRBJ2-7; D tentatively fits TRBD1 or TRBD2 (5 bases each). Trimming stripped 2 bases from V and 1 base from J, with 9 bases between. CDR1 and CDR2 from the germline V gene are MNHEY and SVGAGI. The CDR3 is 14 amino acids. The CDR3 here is CASSYRDPSYEQYF. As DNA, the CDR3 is TGTGCCAGCAGTTACCGGGACCCATCCTACGAGCAGTACTTC.

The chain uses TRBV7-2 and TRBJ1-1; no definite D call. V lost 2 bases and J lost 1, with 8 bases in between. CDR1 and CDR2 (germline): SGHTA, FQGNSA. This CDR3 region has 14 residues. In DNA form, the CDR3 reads TGTGCCAGCAGCTTATTCATGGGGAACACTGAAGCTTTCTTT. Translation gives CASSLFMGNTEAFF.

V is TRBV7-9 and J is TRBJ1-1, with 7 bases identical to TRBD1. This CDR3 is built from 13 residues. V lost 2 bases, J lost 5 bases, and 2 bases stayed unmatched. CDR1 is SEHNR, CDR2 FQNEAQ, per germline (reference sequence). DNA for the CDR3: TGTGCCAGCAGCTTACAGGGGGGGACTGAAGCTTTCTTT. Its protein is CASSLQGGTEAFF.

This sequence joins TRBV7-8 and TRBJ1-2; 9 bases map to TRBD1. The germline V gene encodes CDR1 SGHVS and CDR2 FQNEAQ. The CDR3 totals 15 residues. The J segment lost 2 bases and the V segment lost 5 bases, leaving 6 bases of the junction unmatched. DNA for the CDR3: TGTGCCAGCAGCCTGGGGACAGGGATGAACTATGGCTACACCTTC. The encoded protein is CASSLGTGMNYGYTF.

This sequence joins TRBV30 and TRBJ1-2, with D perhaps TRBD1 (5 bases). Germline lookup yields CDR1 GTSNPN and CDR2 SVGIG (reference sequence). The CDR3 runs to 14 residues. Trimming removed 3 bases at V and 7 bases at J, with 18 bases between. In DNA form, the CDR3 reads TGTGCCTGGAGCCTCGGGACCCTAGAGGGTGGCTACACCTTC. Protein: CAWSLGTLEGGYTF. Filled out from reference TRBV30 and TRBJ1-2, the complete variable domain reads SQTIHQWPATLVQPVGSPLSLECTVEGTSNPNLYWYRQAAGRGLQLLFYSVGIGQISSEVPQNLSASRPQDRQFILSSKKLLLSDSGFYLCAWSLGTLEGGYTFGSGTRLTVV.

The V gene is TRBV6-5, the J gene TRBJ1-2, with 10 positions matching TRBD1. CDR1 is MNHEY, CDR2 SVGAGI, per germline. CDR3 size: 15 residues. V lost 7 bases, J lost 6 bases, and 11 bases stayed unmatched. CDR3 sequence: CASNDRDRGLDGYTF. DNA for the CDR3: TGTGCCAGCAACGACCGGGACAGGGGCTTAGATGGCTACACCTTC.

The CDR3 reads CASSQRPGGKNIQYF. The DNA for the CDR3 is TGCGCCAGCAGCCAGAGACCGGGGGGCAAAAACATTCAGTACTTC. This chain uses TRBV4-3 with TRBJ2-4, with 7 bases fitting TRBD2. Per germline, CDR1 LGHNA and CDR2 YSLEER. The trim removed 3 bases at V and 3 bases at J, leaving 5 bases unmatched. This CDR3 has 15 amino acids.

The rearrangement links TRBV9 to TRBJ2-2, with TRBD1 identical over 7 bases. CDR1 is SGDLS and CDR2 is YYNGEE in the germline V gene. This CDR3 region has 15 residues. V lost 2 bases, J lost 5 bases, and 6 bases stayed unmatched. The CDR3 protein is CASSVRGLVTGELFF. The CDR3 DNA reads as TGTGCCAGCAGCGTTAGGGGGCTGGTTACCGGGGAGCTGTTTTTT.

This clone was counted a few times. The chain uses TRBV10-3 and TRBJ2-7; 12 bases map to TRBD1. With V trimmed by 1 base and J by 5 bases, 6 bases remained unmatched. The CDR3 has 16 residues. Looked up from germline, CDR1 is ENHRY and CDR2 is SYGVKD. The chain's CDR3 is CAISELGQGAMDEQYF. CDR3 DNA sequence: TGTGCCATCAGTGAGTTGGGACAGGGGGCGATGGACGAGCAGTACTTC.

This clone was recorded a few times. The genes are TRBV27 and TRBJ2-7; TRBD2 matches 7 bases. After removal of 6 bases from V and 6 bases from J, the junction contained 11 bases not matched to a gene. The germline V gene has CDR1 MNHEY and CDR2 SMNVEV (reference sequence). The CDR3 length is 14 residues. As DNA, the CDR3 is TGTGCCAGCAGCCACGGGGGGTGGCGGGGCGAGCAGTACTTC. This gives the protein CASSHGGWRGEQYF.

The CDR3 region has the DNA TGTGCCAGTAGTATCTCGGGGGGGGCGAGGATTACAAGCAATCAGCCCCAGCATTTT. Protein sequence: CASSISGGARITSNQPQHF. V usage is TRBV19 and J usage is TRBJ1-5; D perhaps matches TRBD1 (6 bases). The CDR3 runs 19 residues. The germline V and J ends were trimmed by 3 bases and 1 base, with 22 bases remaining between them. Looked up from germline, CDR1 is LNHDA and CDR2 is SQIVND (reference sequence).

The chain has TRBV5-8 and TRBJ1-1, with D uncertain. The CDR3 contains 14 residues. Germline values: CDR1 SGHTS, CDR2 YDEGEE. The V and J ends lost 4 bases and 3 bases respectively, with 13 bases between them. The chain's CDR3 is CASSRGRADTEAFF. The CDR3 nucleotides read TGTGCCAGCAGCCGAGGAAGAGCGGACACTGAAGCTTTCTTT. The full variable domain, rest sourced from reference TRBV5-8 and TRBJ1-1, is EAGVTQSPTHLIKTRGQQATLRCSPISGHTSVYWYQQALGLGLQFLLWYDEGEERNRGNFPPRFSGRQFPNYSSELNVNALELEDSALYLCASSRGRADTEAFFGQGTRLTVV.

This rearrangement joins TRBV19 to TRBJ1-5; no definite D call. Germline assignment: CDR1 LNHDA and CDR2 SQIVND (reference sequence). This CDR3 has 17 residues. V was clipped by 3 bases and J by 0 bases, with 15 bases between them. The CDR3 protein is CASSIDFRPYSNQPQHF. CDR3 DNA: TGTGCCAGTAGTATTGATTTCAGGCCTTATAGCAATCAGCCCCAGCATTTT.